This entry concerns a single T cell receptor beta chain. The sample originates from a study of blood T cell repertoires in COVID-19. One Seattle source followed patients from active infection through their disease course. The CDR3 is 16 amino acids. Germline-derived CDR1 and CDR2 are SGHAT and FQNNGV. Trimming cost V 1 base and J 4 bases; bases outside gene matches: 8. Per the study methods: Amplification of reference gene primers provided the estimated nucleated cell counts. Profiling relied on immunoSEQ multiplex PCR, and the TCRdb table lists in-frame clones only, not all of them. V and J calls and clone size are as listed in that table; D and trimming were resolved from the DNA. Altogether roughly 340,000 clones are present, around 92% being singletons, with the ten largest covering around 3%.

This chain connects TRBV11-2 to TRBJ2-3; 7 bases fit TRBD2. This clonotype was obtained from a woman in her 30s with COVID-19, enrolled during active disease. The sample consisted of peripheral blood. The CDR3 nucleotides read TGTGCCAGCAGCTTAGGGTGGCGGGGGAGGGCAGATACGCAGTATTTT. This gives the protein CASSLGWRGRADTQYF.